A single sample is the source of the 29 T cell receptor beta chains below, sequenced in a study of T cells in Graves' hyperthyroidism and ophthalmopathy. TCR beta CDR3 region amplification was performed from RNA transcripts. TCR CDR3 regions were first amplified by RT-PCR with HTBI primers. TCRdb used MiXCR to reprocess the multiplex PCR reads, holding one entry per CDR3 protein. The sample records roughly 520,000 distinct CDR3 sequences, around a quarter being singletons. The material sequenced was blood. The receptors originated from a woman aged 30 to 39 with Graves' ophthalmopathy.

This clonotype was recorded at least ten times. At one end, the junction sequence differs from germline, possibly due to a read error. The chain uses TRBV5-1 and TRBJ1-5; TRBD1 matches 10 bases. The germline V gene has CDR1 SGHRS and CDR2 YFSETQ. This CDR3 spans 14 amino acids. The CDR3 region is CASSLGQGSQPQHF. CDR3 nucleotides: TGTGCCAGCAGCTTGGGACAGGGGAGTCAGCCCCAGCATTTT.

In its sample, this clonotype was seen many times. V usage is TRBV6-1 and J usage is TRBJ2-7; TRBD2 aligns across 9 bases. Trimming cost V 6 bases and J 2 bases; bases outside gene matches: 8. CDR3 length equals 15 residues. CDR1 is MNHNS, CDR2 SASEGT, per germline. For the CDR3, the DNA is TGTGCCAGCAGCCCGGTTAGCGGGAGTACCTACGAGCAGTACTTC. Amino acid sequence: CASSPVSGSTYEQYF.

This clonotype showed up many times. This rearrangement joins TRBV6-1 to TRBJ1-5, with unresolved D. Germline lookup yields CDR1 MNHNS and CDR2 SASEGT. The CDR3 totals 13 residues. V lost 3 bases to trimming and J lost 6 bases, with 9 bases between them. The CDR3 loop is CASSDGDVQPQHF. DNA of the CDR3: TGTGCCAGCAGTGATGGCGATGTTCAGCCCCAGCATTTT.

This clonotype was recorded at least ten times. The V and J genes are TRBV7-8 and TRBJ2-1; no reliable D call. This CDR3 comprises 16 residues. V lost 5 bases and J lost 4, with 18 bases in between. Germline loops: CDR1 SGHVS, CDR2 FQNEAQ. The CDR3 sequence: CASSPNVLNNYNEQFF. The DNA for the CDR3 is TGTGCCAGCAGCCCGAACGTGTTGAATAATTACAATGAGCAGTTCTTC.

The table lists this clonotype with many counts. The germline gene is not matched at one end of the junction; a read error may be the cause. This rearrangement joins TRBV28 to TRBJ1-6; D gene uncertain. Germline CDR1 MDHEN, CDR2 SYDVKM. The CDR3 loop spans 15 amino acids. CDR3 in amino acids: CASSFVSSHNSPLHF. The CDR3 nucleotides read TGTGCCAGCAGTTTCGTCAGCTCCCATAATTCACCCCTCCACTTT. The whole variable domain, filled in from reference TRBV28 and TRBJ1-6, reads DVKVTQSSRYLVKRTGEKVFLECVQDMDHENMFWYRQDPGLGLRLIYFSYDVKMKEKGDIPEGYSVSREKKERFSLILESASTNQTSMYLCASSFVSSHNSPLHFGNGTRLTVT.

The chain couples TRBV6-2 or TRBV6-3 to TRBJ1-1, with TRBD1 as a possible D gene (6 bases). The CDR3 has 14 residues. The germline V and J ends were trimmed by 7 bases and 1 base, with 13 bases remaining between them. Germline CDR1 is MNHEY and CDR2 is SVGEGT. This CDR3 reads CASNTGSANTEAFF. The CDR3 DNA follows: TGTGCCAGCAATACAGGGAGTGCGAACACTGAAGCTTTCTTT.

This clonotype was detected ten times or more. The chain couples TRBV7-2 to TRBJ1-1; 7 bases are a match to TRBD1. The V and J ends lost 2 bases and 0 bases, in that order; junction bases with no gene match: 6. Per the germline V gene, CDR1 is SGHTA and CDR2 is FQGNSA. The CDR3 contains 16 residues. The CDR3 DNA reads TGTGCCAGCAGCTTAAGGAGACAGGGCATGAACACTGAAGCTTTCTTT. Encoded protein: CASSLRRQGMNTEAFF.

This clonotype was counted many times. The chain is built from TRBV4-2 and TRBJ1-2, with D uncertain. Between the trimmed V and J ends, which lost 2 bases and 8 bases, there was a span of 9 bases. Germline CDR1 is LGHNA and CDR2 is YNFKEQ. The CDR3 has 12 amino acids. CDR3 residues: CASSQNGYGYTF. CDR3 coding DNA: TGTGCCAGCAGCCAAAACGGGTACGGCTACACCTTC.

This clonotype appeared many times. J is TRBJ1-1 and V is TRBV6-5; D gene uncertain. There are 13 residues in the CDR3. CDR1 and CDR2 from the germline V gene are MNHEY and SVGAGI. V lost 6 bases, J lost 1 base, and 9 bases lay in between. DNA for the CDR3: TGTGCCAGCAGGTCCCCAGGGAACACTGAAGCTTTCTTT. Translating it yields CASRSPGNTEAFF.

This clonotype was detected ten times or more. The genes are TRBV9 and TRBJ2-7, with D perhaps matching TRBD1 (6 bases). V lost 2 bases and J lost 0, with 9 bases in between. Germline CDR1 is SGDLS and CDR2 is YYNGEE. This CDR3 is built from 14 residues. The CDR3 spells CASSVQGSSYEQYF. In DNA, the CDR3 is TGTGCCAGCAGCGTCCAGGGGAGCTCCTACGAGCAGTACTTC.

The chain combines TRBV12-3 or TRBV12-4 with TRBJ2-2; 8 bases align to TRBD2. There are 16 residues in the CDR3. V was clipped by 5 bases and J by 0 bases; unmatched bases: 5. The CDR3 nucleotides read TGTGCCAGCAGTACACCGGGGGGGCCGAACACCGGGGAGCTGTTTTTT. Protein product: CASSTPGGPNTGELFF.

This clonotype showed up many times. The germline gene is not matched at one end of the junction; a read error may be the cause. The V gene is TRBV11-2, the J gene TRBJ2-7; the D gene is possibly TRBD1 (5 bases). Germline CDR1 SGHAT, CDR2 FQNNGV. This CDR3 contains 12 residues. The CDR3 coding sequence is TGTGCCGGCAGCAAAGTGGACATCGAGCAGTACTTC. It codes for CAGSKVDIEQYF.

This clonotype was counted once. Since the CDR3 does not end with the conserved phenylalanine or tryptophan, this likely comes from a read error. The chain links TRBV4-1 to TRBJ2-7, with D perhaps being TRBD1 or TRBD2 (5 bases each). Trimming pared 3 bases from V and 7 bases from J, leaving 10 bases between. CDR1 MGHRA and CDR2 YSYEKL come from the germline V gene. This CDR3 spans 12 amino acids. The CDR3 loop reads CASSQGEREQYY. The CDR3, as DNA: TGCGCCAGCAGCCAGGGGGAGAGGGAGCAGTACTAC.

The chain is built from TRBV20-1 and TRBJ1-2, with D possibly matching TRBD1 (5 bases). V dropped 4 bases and J dropped 2 bases, with 11 bases sitting between them. The CDR3 is made up of 13 amino acids. Germline V gene sequence: CDR1 DFQATT, CDR2 SNEGSKA (reference sequence). DNA of the CDR3: TGCAGTGCTACAGACAGTACCAACTATGGCTACACCTTC. Translating gives CSATDSTNYGYTF.

The chain recombines TRBV12-3 or TRBV12-4 with TRBJ2-5; D not resolved. This CDR3 spans 13 amino acids. V was pared by 3 bases and J by 5 bases, with 10 bases between. This CDR3 is CASSLSLRETQYF. The CDR3 nucleotides read TGTGCCAGCAGTTTGTCCCTTCGGGAGACCCAGTACTTC.

About this clonotype: This may arise from a read error, as a much more abundant clone is one base away. CDR3 region: CAISLDRHSYGYTF. The CDR3 coding sequence is TGTGCCATCAGCTTAGACAGGCACTCCTATGGCTACACCTTC. The J gene is TRBJ1-2, the V gene TRBV7-9, with TRBD1 as a possible D gene (6 bases). Germline V gene lookup returns CDR1 SEHNR and CDR2 FQNEAQ (reference sequence). The CDR3 contains 14 residues. Looking up the rest from reference TRBV7-9 and TRBJ1-2 gives the full variable domain: DTGVSQNPRHKITKRGQNVTFRCDPISEHNRLYWYRQTLGQGPEFLTYFQNEAQLEKSRLLSDRFSAERPKGSFSTLEIQRTEQGDSAMYLCAISLDRHSYGYTFGSGTRLTVV.

This clonotype has ten or more counts. The rearrangement uses TRBV4-2 and TRBJ1-1; D is unresolved. Germline assignment: CDR1 LGHNA and CDR2 YNFKEQ. V lost 1 base and J lost 0, with 9 bases in between. This CDR3 is built from 15 residues. CDR3 nucleotides: TGTGCCAGCAGCCAAGGGCCGGAGATGAACACTGAAGCTTTCTTT. It specifies CASSQGPEMNTEAFF.

V and J are TRBV20-1 and TRBJ2-7; 9 bases are a match to TRBD1. The CDR3 loop spans 13 amino acids. Per the germline V gene, CDR1 is DFQATT and CDR2 is SNEGSKA (reference sequence). The CDR3 bases are TGCAGGTTAGGACAGGGGACTTCCTACGAGCAGTACTTC. Its translation is CRLGQGTSYEQYF.

The chain carries TRBV4-1 and TRBJ2-5; possible D gene TRBD1, 6 bases. This CDR3 region has 17 residues. Trimming pared 0 bases from V and 5 bases from J, leaving 19 bases between. Germline-derived CDR1 and CDR2 are MGHRA and YSYEKL. This CDR3 is CASSQERVGHRLETQYF. The DNA for the CDR3 is TGCGCCAGCAGCCAAGAGCGCGTGGGACACCGGTTGGAGACCCAGTACTTC.

The rearrangement links TRBV7-2 to TRBJ2-7, with D uncertain. V was trimmed by 2 bases and J by 3 bases, leaving 14 bases between them. This CDR3 comprises 15 residues. Germline V gene data show CDR1 as SGHTA and CDR2 as FQGNSA. The CDR3 region has the DNA TGTGCCAGCAGCTTAATAGTCAGTCAAATCTACGAGCAGTACTTC. Amino acid sequence: CASSLIVSQIYEQYF. The variable domain in full, with the rest retrieved from reference TRBV7-2 and TRBJ2-7, is GAGVSQSPSNKVTEKGKDVELRCDPISGHTALYWYRQSLGQGLEFLIYFQGNSAPDKSGLPSDRFSAERTGGSVSTLTIQRTQQEDSAVYLCASSLIVSQIYEQYFGPGTRLTVT.

This clonotype came up many times. The V gene is TRBV6-1, the J gene TRBJ2-7; maybe TRBD2 (5 bases). The V end was cut by 7 bases, the J end by 0 bases, with 13 bases between. The CDR3 is 14 amino acids. CDR1 MNHNS and CDR2 SASEGT come from the germline V gene. CDR3 nucleotide sequence: TGTGCCAGCACCTACGGTGGGAGCTCCTACGAGCAGTACTTC. This translates into CASTYGGSSYEQYF.

This clonotype was picked up many times. This chain's CDR3 is CASRGPGQALQETQYF. The DNA of the CDR3 is TGTGCCAGCAGGGGGCCGGGACAGGCCCTCCAAGAGACCCAGTACTTC. V usage is TRBV6-1 and J usage is TRBJ2-5; 8 bases agree with TRBD1. V was clipped by 6 bases and J by 1 base; unmatched bases: 10. This CDR3 region has 16 residues. The V gene's germline CDR1 is MNHNS and CDR2 SASEGT.

In this sample, this clonotype turned up many times. This rearrangement joins TRBV20-1 to TRBJ2-2, with D unclear. Germline CDR1 is DFQATT and CDR2 is SNEGSKA (reference sequence). The CDR3 spans 13 residues. V was cut by 3 bases and J by 1 base, with 6 bases left in between. CDR3 sequence reads: CSASSGNTGELFF. Here the CDR3 DNA reads TGCAGTGCTAGTTCGGGGAACACCGGGGAGCTGTTTTTT.

This clonotype was detected ten times or more. This sequence joins TRBV2 and TRBJ1-3; no clear D. The CDR3 is made up of 13 amino acids. Germline values: CDR1 SNHLY, CDR2 FYNNEI. The V and J ends lost 6 bases and 3 bases respectively, with 9 bases between them. CDR3 in DNA: TGTGCCAGCAGGCGGTCGGGTGGAAACACCATATATTTT. Amino acids: CASRRSGGNTIYF.

This clonotype was counted between two and nine times. The chain joins TRBV19 to TRBJ1-2; D unclear. Trimming took 2 bases from V and 5 from J, leaving 15 bases between them. This CDR3 is built from 15 residues. Germline values: CDR1 LNHDA, CDR2 SQIVND (reference sequence). CDR3 DNA sequence: TGTGCCAGTAGTATACCTCGGGATCGCTCTTATGGCTACACCTTC. As protein: CASSIPRDRSYGYTF.

This clonotype was picked up a small number of times. The chain combines TRBV6-1 with TRBJ1-1, with TRBD1 identical over 10 bases. V lost 6 bases, J lost 4 bases, and 11 bases stayed unmatched. CDR3 length equals 16 residues. Germline-derived CDR1 and CDR2 are MNHNS and SASEGT. CDR3 amino acids: CASSRLTGGKGTEAFF. In DNA, the CDR3 is TGTGCCAGCAGCCGCCTGACAGGGGGCAAGGGCACTGAAGCTTTCTTT.

The V call is TRBV20-1, the J call TRBJ2-2; no firm D call. CDR1 DFQATT and CDR2 SNEGSKA come from the germline V gene (reference sequence). V lost 3 bases to trimming and J lost 4 bases, with 9 bases between them. This CDR3 has 13 amino acids. The CDR3 loop is CSASGPSTGELFF. The CDR3 nucleotides read TGCAGTGCTAGTGGACCTTCCACCGGGGAGCTGTTTTTT.

On this clonotype itself: The junction departs from the called germline gene at one end, perhaps through a read error. The chain recombines TRBV27 with TRBJ2-7, with 7 bases aligning to TRBD2. Per germline, CDR1 MNHEY and CDR2 SMNVEV (reference sequence). The CDR3 covers 14 residues. CDR3 residues: CASSSSVGGYDQYF. The CDR3 region has the DNA TGTGCCAGCAGTTCGTCAGTGGGAGGGTACGATCAGTACTTC.

This clonotype was seen a few times. The gene calls are TRBV7-9 and TRBJ1-1, with D perhaps matching TRBD1 (5 bases). CDR3 length: 13 residues. Trimming cost V 5 bases and J 7 bases, with 14 bases left between them. Germline-derived CDR1 and CDR2 are SEHNR and FQNEAQ (reference sequence). The DNA of the CDR3 is TGTGCCAGCAGCGAGGCCCCGGGGGTTGAAGCTTTCTTT. It codes for CASSEAPGVEAFF.